These T cell receptor beta chains were read from a single sample in a study of beta chain features in type 1 diabetes. Assay used: immunoSEQ multiplex PCR; TCRdb lists only in-frame clones, some missing. The data show 600,000 or so clones, around 11% seen once. Sequencing was carried out using naive CD4+ T cells from blood. The receptors shown here come from a man younger than 40 with type 1 diabetes. CDR3s include the opening cysteine and the closing phenylalanine or tryptophan. D genes are given only for firm matches. Clone size appears in some rows only: once, few, many, or a class for an expanded clone.

d_call | j_call | clone_size | v_call | cdr3_nt | cdr3_aa
TRBD2 | TRBJ2-1 | few | TRBV6-5 | TGTGCCAGCAGCCCATCCTCGGTTGGAGCTAGCGGAAGGTTCTTC | CASSPSSVGASGRFF
- | TRBJ2-7 | few | TRBV7-9 | TGTGCCAGCAGCTTCTCAGAGAGGCGGGAGCAGTACTTC | CASSFSERREQYF
- | TRBJ1-4 | few | TRBV18 | TGTGCCAGCTCACCGATCACGAGTGAAAAACTGTTTTTT | CASSPITSEKLFF
- | TRBJ1-6 | few | TRBV15 | TGTGCCACCAGCAGAGGAAGTTCGGATTCACCCCTCCACTTT | CATSRGSSDSPLHF
TRBD2 | TRBJ2-3 | few | TRBV29-1 | TGCAGCGTAACTAGCGCTAACACAGATACGCAGTATTTT | CSVTSANTDTQYF
- | TRBJ1-6 | - | TRBV30 | TGTGCCTGGAGTCCTAACGGTAGATGGGCACCCCTCCACTTT | CAWSPNGRWAPLHF
- | TRBJ2-7 | - | TRBV21-1 | TGTGCCAGCAGAACCCGGCAGGGGAAGGCGGGGGACGAGCAGTACTTC | CASRTRQGKAGDEQYF
- | TRBJ2-5 | few | TRBV5-4 | TGTGCCAGCAGCTTCCCCCCGCCGAAACAAGAGACCCAGTACTTC | CASSFPPPKQETQYF
TRBD1 | TRBJ1-6 | few | TRBV7-9 | TGTGCCAGCAGCACCGGACAGGGTAGCTCACCCCTCCACTTT | CASSTGQGSSPLHF
- | TRBJ1-1 | - | TRBV7-2 | TGTGCCAGCAGCCTTAGAGGGCGAACTGAAGCTTTCTTT | CASSLRGRTEAFF
TRBD2 | TRBJ2-7 | few | TRBV6-1 | TGTGCCAGCAGTGTCCCGGGGGGGCTAACCTACGAGCAGTACTTC | CASSVPGGLTYEQYF
- | TRBJ2-6 | - | TRBV30 | TGTGCCTGGAATAGGGGCGCTGGGGCCAACGTCCTGACTTTC | CAWNRGAGANVLTF
TRBD2 | TRBJ2-2 | few | TRBV27 | TGTGCCAGCAGTTTTACCGTATTAGCGGGCACCGGGGAGCTGTTTTTT | CASSFTVLAGTGELFF
- | TRBJ1-2 | few | TRBV20-1 | TGCAGTGCTAGTAGTAACTATGGCTACACCTTC | CSASSNYGYTF
TRBD1 | TRBJ1-1 | - | TRBV5-4 | TGTGCCAGCAGCTTGACAGGGGTTGACACTGAAGCTTTCTTT | CASSLTGVDTEAFF
- | TRBJ1-1 | - | TRBV13 | TGTGCCAGCAGCTTGGCTAATACAGGACACATGAACACTGAAGCTTTCTTT | CASSLANTGHMNTEAFF
TRBD1 | TRBJ2-2 | - | TRBV7-9 | TGTGCCAGCAGTCTAGGACAGGGCCCTAACACCGGGGAGCTGTTTTTT | CASSLGQGPNTGELFF
- | TRBJ2-1 | - | TRBV28 | TGTGCCAGCAGTTTTGCGGGGAGGTGGGGCGTAAACTCCTACAATGAGCAGTTCTTC | CASSFAGRWGVNSYNEQFF
TRBD1 | TRBJ1-2 | - | TRBV14 | TGTGCCAGCAGCCAAGTTCCCAGGGGGCGCGTCTATGGCTACACCTTC | CASSQVPRGRVYGYTF
- | TRBJ2-5 | - | TRBV2 | TGTGCCAGCAAAGGGGACAACCAAGAGACCCAGTACTTC | CASKGDNQETQYF
- | TRBJ1-5 | few | TRBV28 | TGTGCCAGCAGTCGCACAGGGTACAATCAGCCCCAGCATTTT | CASSRTGYNQPQHF
- | TRBJ2-4 | once | TRBV7-2 | TGTGCCAGCAGCTCACAGTGGGGTATCAGCGGCTTC | CASSSQWGISGF
- | TRBJ1-1 | few | TRBV6-6 | TGTGCCAGCAGTCCGTCGGGGGAGAACACTGAAGCTTTCTTT | CASSPSGENTEAFF
TRBD1 | TRBJ1-2 | few | TRBV7-2 | TGTGCCAGCAGCCCCCGGACAGGGGCGGGCGATGGCTACACCTTC | CASSPRTGAGDGYTF
- | TRBJ1-5 | few | TRBV7-6 | TGTGCCAGCAGCCAGCAGGGAAATAGCAATCAGCCCCAGCATTTT | CASSQQGNSNQPQHF
- | TRBJ2-1 | few | TRBV9 | TGTGCCAGCAGCGTAGCTCCCCAAGGGATCTACAATGAGCAGTTCTTC | CASSVAPQGIYNEQFF
- | TRBJ2-4 | - | TRBV28 | TGTGCCAGCAGTGGGGGGAAAAACATTCAGTACTTC | CASSGGKNIQYF
- | TRBJ1-5 | few | TRBV6-6 | TGTGCCAGCAGAAACAGCTTCAATCAGCCCCAGCATTTT | CASRNSFNQPQHF
- | TRBJ1-2 | - | TRBV14 | TGTGCCAGCAGCCGGACATCTAACTATGGCTACACCTTC | CASSRTSNYGYTF
TRBD1 | TRBJ1-4 | - | TRBV11-2 | TGTGCCAGCAGCTTAGGGACAACAGGGGGTTTTAATGAAAAACTGTTTTTT | CASSLGTTGGFNEKLFF
TRBD1 | TRBJ1-6 | - | TRBV25-1 | TGTGCCAGCAGGGGACAGTATAATTCACCCCTCCACTTT | CASRGQYNSPLHF
- | TRBJ1-5 | - | TRBV7-9 | TGTGCCAGCAGCCAACAAGAAAGCAATCAGCCCCAGCATTTT | CASSQQESNQPQHF
- | TRBJ1-2 | few | TRBV27 | TGTGCCAGCAGTAGAAGCCAGCCCTATGGCTACACCTTC | CASSRSQPYGYTF
- | TRBJ1-2 | - | TRBV15 | TGTGCCACCAGCATACAGGGTGTAAGCTATGGCTACACCTTC | CATSIQGVSYGYTF
- | TRBJ1-5 | few | TRBV4-1 | TGCGCCAGCAGCACAGGGTCGAAGGCTTATAGCAATCAGCCCCAGCATTTT | CASSTGSKAYSNQPQHF
- | TRBJ2-3 | few | TRBV11-3 | TGTGCCAGCAGCGCCGGGACGGAATTTCCCCTGGGGCAGTATTTT | CASSAGTEFPLGQYF
TRBD1 | TRBJ1-4 | few | TRBV27 | TGTGCCAGCAGAGGGTTCTCAACAGGGGGAACAACTAATGAAAAACTGTTTTTT | CASRGFSTGGTTNEKLFF
- | TRBJ1-4 | few | TRBV2 | TGTGCCAGCAGTGAGAAGGGTCTTTTTGAAAAACTGTTTTTT | CASSEKGLFEKLFF
- | TRBJ1-1 | - | TRBV6-5 | TGTGCCAGCAGTTACTCGAAAACAGGGATGAACACTGAAGCTTTCTTT | CASSYSKTGMNTEAFF
- | TRBJ2-7 | - | TRBV6-6 | TGTGCCAGCAGGCACCTCCCGCCTTCCTACGAGCAGTACTTC | CASRHLPPSYEQYF
TRBD1 | TRBJ1-5 | - | TRBV9 | TGTGCCAGCAGCGCAGGACAGGGACATAGCAATCAGCCCCAGCATTTT | CASSAGQGHSNQPQHF